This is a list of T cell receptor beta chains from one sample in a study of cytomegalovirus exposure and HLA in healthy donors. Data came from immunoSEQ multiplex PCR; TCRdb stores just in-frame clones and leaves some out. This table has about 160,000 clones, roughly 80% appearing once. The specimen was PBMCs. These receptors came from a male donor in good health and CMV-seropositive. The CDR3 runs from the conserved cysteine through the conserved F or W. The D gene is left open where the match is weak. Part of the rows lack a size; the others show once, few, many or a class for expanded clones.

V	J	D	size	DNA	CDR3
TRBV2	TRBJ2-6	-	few	TGTGCCAGCAGTTTGAGGGGGAACAGGCTTTCAGGGGCCAACGTCCTGACTTTC	CASSLRGNRLSGANVLTF
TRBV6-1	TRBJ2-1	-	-	TGTGCCAGCAGGCTTGCAGGGGACTACAATGAGCAGTTCTTC	CASRLAGDYNEQFF
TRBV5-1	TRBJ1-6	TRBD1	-	TGCGCCAGCAGCTTGGAACAGGGGACCTCTAATTCACCCCTCCACTTT	CASSLEQGTSNSPLHF
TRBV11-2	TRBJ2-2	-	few	TGTGCCAGCAGCCCCCCTCCCCCCCCCGGGGAGCTGTTTTTT	CASSPPPPPGELFF
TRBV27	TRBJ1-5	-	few	TGTGCCAGCAGGGGAGATTTTAGCAATCAGCCCCAGCATTTT	CASRGDFSNQPQHF
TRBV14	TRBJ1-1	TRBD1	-	TGTGCCAGCAGCCAATGGGACAGGCGGAACACTGAAGCTTTCTTT	CASSQWDRRNTEAFF
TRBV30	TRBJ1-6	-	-	TGTGCCTGGAGTCCGCAGTATAATTCACCCCTCCACTTT	CAWSPQYNSPLHF
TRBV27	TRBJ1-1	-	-	TGTGCCAGCAGTTTAGTCGGTTCTGAAGCTTTCTTT	CASSLVGSEAFF
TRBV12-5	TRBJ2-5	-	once	TGTGCTAGTGGTTTGTTGGTCAGGGGCGGTCCGCGGACCCAGTACTTC	CASGLLVRGGPRTQYF
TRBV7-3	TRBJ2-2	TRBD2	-	TGTGCCAGCAGCTCAGGGAGCGGGGGGACCGGGGAGCTGTTTTTT	CASSSGSGGTGELFF
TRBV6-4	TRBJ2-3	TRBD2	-	TGTGCCAGCAGTCCTAGCGGTACCCGAGATACGCAGTATTTT	CASSPSGTRDTQYF
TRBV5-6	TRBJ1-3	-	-	TGTGCCAGCAGCCCCTCCACGGGATCTGGAAACACCATATATTTT	CASSPSTGSGNTIYF
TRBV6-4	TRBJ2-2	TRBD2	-	TGTGCCAGCAGAGGGACTAGCCCCGGGGAGCTGTTTTTT	CASRGTSPGELFF
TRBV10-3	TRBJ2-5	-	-	TGTGCCATCAGTGAGAGCGAAGAGACCCAGTACTTC	CAISESEETQYF
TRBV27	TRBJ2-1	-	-	TGTGCCAGCAGTTCGCAGCGGCAGGACCACAATGAGCAGTTCTTC	CASSSQRQDHNEQFF
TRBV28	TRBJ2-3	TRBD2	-	TGTGCCAGCGGGTCTAGCGGACCTAGCACAGATACGCAGTATTTT	CASGSSGPSTDTQYF
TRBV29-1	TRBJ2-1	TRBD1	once	TGCAGCGTTGTATCAAACAGGGGCGAGGCCTACAATGAGCAGTTCTTC	CSVVSNRGEAYNEQFF
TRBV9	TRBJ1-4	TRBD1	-	TGTGCCAGCGGAAGAGCAGGACAGGGGGAAGAAAAACTGTTTTTT	CASGRAGQGEEKLFF
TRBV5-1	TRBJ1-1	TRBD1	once	TGCGCCAGCAGCTCTGACAGGGGCCTCCTCACTTTCTTT	CASSSDRGLLTFF
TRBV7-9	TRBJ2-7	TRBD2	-	TGTGCCAGCATAGGTCTAGCGGGGCACTACGAGCAGTACTTC	CASIGLAGHYEQYF
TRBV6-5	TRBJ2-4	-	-	TGTGCCAGCAGACCACCAGGGTTCGCCAAAAACATTCAGTACTTC	CASRPPGFAKNIQYF
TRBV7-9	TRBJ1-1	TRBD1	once	TGTGCCAGCAGCGTGCGGACAGGGAACACTGAAGCTTTCTTT	CASSVRTGNTEAFF
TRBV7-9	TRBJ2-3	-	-	TGTGCCAGCAGGAAAGCGGGCCTCACAGATACGCAGTATTTT	CASRKAGLTDTQYF
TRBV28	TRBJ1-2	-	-	TGTGCCCTTAGGCGGCCGAACTATGGCTACACCTTC	CALRRPNYGYTF
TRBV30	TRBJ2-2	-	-	TGTGCCTGGAGGTCCCTCACCGGGGAGCTGTTTTTT	CAWRSLTGELFF
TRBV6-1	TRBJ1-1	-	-	TGTGCCAGCAGTGGGCCTCGAGAAGCTTTCTTT	CASSGPREAFF
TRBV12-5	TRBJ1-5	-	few	TGTGCTAGTGGTTTGGGTCAGGGGAGCAATCAGCCCCAGCATTTT	CASGLGQGSNQPQHF
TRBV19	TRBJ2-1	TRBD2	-	TGTGCCAGTAGTGTAGCGGGAGCGGTCTACAATGAGCAGTTCTTC	CASSVAGAVYNEQFF
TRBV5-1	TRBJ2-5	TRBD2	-	TGCGCCAGCAGCTTAACAGCGGGAGGGGGCCAAGAGACCCAGTACTTC	CASSLTAGGGQETQYF
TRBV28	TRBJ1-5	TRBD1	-	TGTGCCAGCACCGTCTGGGACAGCAGCAATCAGCCCCAGCATTTT	CASTVWDSSNQPQHF
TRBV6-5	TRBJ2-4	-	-	TGTGCCAGCAGCCTAACGACAGGGAGGTTAAACATTCAGTACTTC	CASSLTTGRLNIQYF
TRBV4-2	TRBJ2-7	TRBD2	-	TGTGCCAGCAGCCAAGAGGGACTAGTCTACGAGCAGTACTTC	CASSQEGLVYEQYF
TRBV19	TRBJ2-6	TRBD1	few	TGTGCCAGTAAGGGGACAGGCATCTCTGGGGCCAACGTCCTGACTTTC	CASKGTGISGANVLTF
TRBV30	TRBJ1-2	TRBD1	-	TGTGCCTACCCAGGGGGATGGAGTGGCTACACCTTC	CAYPGGWSGYTF
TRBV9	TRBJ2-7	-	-	TGTGCCAGCAGCGTAGGCCATGAGGCCTACGAGCAGTACTTC	CASSVGHEAYEQYF